A single TCR beta chain is shown here with its context. Primed by a sample-barcoded 5' primer and a J-beta primer mix, a second PCR proceeded for roughly 7 to 11 cycles. MiXCR, run by TCRdb on the 5' RACE reads, gives a single entry per CDR3 protein. The sample shows around 1,000,000 distinct CDR3 sequences, less than 25% of them seen only once. The source of the sample is a study of blood T cells in healthy people across ages. The V end was cut by 3 bases, the J end by 0 bases, with 15 bases between. The CDR3 is 15 residues long. Germline assignment: CDR1 DFQATT and CDR2 SNEGSKA (reference sequence). This same sample was also taken into another study, of T cells of mothers and their children. That publication notes: When the second PCR was run, its M1S primer added sample barcodes and 2-4 random nucleotides.

Material: blood. The sequence came from a girl aged 2 to 10 in good health. This rearrangement joins TRBV20-1 to TRBJ2-7; D gene ambiguous. The CDR3 coding sequence is TGCAGTGCTAGGATTTGGGCGGTGAGCTCCTACGAGCAGTACTTC. It specifies CSARIWAVSSYEQYF.